This T cell receptor beta chain is drawn from a study of cytomegalovirus exposure and HLA in healthy donors. The donors were healthy bone marrow donors. The PCR ran on 60 Vbeta and 13 Jbeta primers. Libraries were prepared by immunoSEQ multiplex PCR; TCRdb keeps only in-frame clonotypes and omits some of them. The sample records just over 150,000 clones, approximately 84% being singletons. This sequence originates from a woman aged 18-29 years in good health and CMV-seronegative. Source material: PBMCs.

CDR3 DNA sequence: TGTGCCAGCAGCTTAGAGGGGTGGGGGACCCAGTACTTC. Protein: CASSLEGWGTQYF. The chain links TRBV7-9 to TRBJ2-5, with D tentatively TRBD1 (5 bases). CDR1 and CDR2 (germline): SEHNR, FQNEAQ (reference sequence). This CDR3 spans 13 amino acids. Trimming pared 1 base from V and 7 bases from J, leaving 10 bases between.